Listed below are T cell receptor beta chains from one sample, sequenced in a study of shared clonotypes between healthy human individuals. Measured with immunoSEQ multiplex PCR; TCRdb has only the in-frame clones, and not every one. The sample contains about 680,000 clones, about two thirds of which appear only once. Specimen: memory CD4+ T cells sorted from blood. The receptors derive from a woman aged 30 to 39 in good health. Both conserved end residues are part of each CDR3. Each record gives: V gene, D gene, clone size, J gene, CDR3 protein, CDR3 DNA. D genes are given only for firm matches. The size field is filled for only some rows; it gives once, few, many or a size class.

V: TRBV10-3
D: .
size: .
J: TRBJ1-1
CDR3: CATLPPGLNTEAFF
DNA: TGTGCCACTCTTCCCCCCGGTTTGAACACTGAAGCTTTCTTT

V: TRBV25-1
D: TRBD2
size: .
J: TRBJ2-1
CDR3: CASSSQGGSYNEQFF
DNA: TGTGCCAGCAGTAGCCAGGGAGGGTCCTACAATGAGCAGTTCTTC

V: TRBV6-5
D: TRBD2
size: .
J: TRBJ2-2
CDR3: CASSSGSTGELFF
DNA: TGTGCCAGCAGTAGCGGGAGCACCGGGGAGCTGTTTTTT

V: TRBV5-1
D: .
size: .
J: TRBJ1-5
CDR3: CASSLDGGSNQPQHF
DNA: TGCGCCAGCAGCTTGGACGGGGGTAGCAATCAGCCCCAGCATTTT

V: TRBV2
D: .
size: .
J: TRBJ1-1
CDR3: CASSEFEDTEAFF
DNA: TGTGCCAGCAGTGAATTTGAAGACACTGAAGCTTTCTTT

V: TRBV30
D: .
size: .
J: TRBJ2-7
CDR3: CAWSGGSRNLYEQYF
DNA: TGTGCCTGGAGTGGGGGCAGTCGGAACTTATACGAGCAGTACTTC

V: TRBV27
D: TRBD2
size: once
J: TRBJ2-7
CDR3: CASSPRLAGSSEQYF
DNA: TGTGCCAGCAGTCCAAGACTAGCGGGATCTTCCGAGCAGTACTTC

V: TRBV7-8
D: .
size: .
J: TRBJ2-1
CDR3: CASSSIGRGSYNEQFF
DNA: TGTGCCAGCAGCTCAATTGGGCGGGGCTCCTACAATGAGCAGTTCTTC

V: TRBV7-2
D: .
size: .
J: TRBJ1-1
CDR3: CASSLGLENTEAFF
DNA: TGTGCCAGCAGCTTAGGGCTGGAGAACACTGAAGCTTTCTTT

V: TRBV18
D: TRBD1
size: .
J: TRBJ1-3
CDR3: CASSRIPTGSSGNTIYF
DNA: TGTGCCAGCTCACGGATTCCGACAGGGAGCTCTGGAAACACCATATATTTT

V: TRBV19
D: .
size: .
J: TRBJ1-5
CDR3: CASTGQISNQPQHF
DNA: TGTGCCAGTACGGGACAAATTAGCAATCAGCCCCAGCATTTT

V: TRBV5-1
D: .
size: .
J: TRBJ2-5
CDR3: CASSLISKKETQYF
DNA: TGCGCCAGCAGCCTGATTTCTAAGAAAGAGACCCAGTACTTC

V: TRBV6-1
D: .
size: .
J: TRBJ1-3
CDR3: CASSDREKRNTIYF
DNA: TGTGCCAGCAGTGACAGAGAGAAACGAAACACCATATATTTT

V: TRBV6-1
D: .
size: few
J: TRBJ1-2
CDR3: CASSERGISNYGYTF
DNA: TGTGCCAGCAGCGAAAGGGGGATCTCTAACTATGGCTACACCTTC

V: TRBV5-1
D: .
size: .
J: TRBJ2-1
CDR3: CASRIDHDNEQFF
DNA: TGCGCCAGCAGAATAGATCATGACAATGAGCAGTTCTTC

V: TRBV19
D: .
size: .
J: TRBJ2-7
CDR3: CASCEGSESSYEQYF
DNA: TGTGCCAGTTGTGAGGGGTCAGAGAGCTCCTACGAGCAGTACTTC

V: TRBV28
D: TRBD1
size: .
J: TRBJ1-1
CDR3: CASRPQQGSTKAFF
DNA: TGTGCCAGCAGACCTCAACAGGGGTCGACAAAAGCTTTCTTT

V: TRBV27
D: .
size: .
J: TRBJ1-2
CDR3: CASSLSGQTGYGYTF
DNA: TGTGCCAGCAGCCTAAGCGGACAGACCGGGTATGGCTACACCTTC

V: TRBV18
D: TRBD2
size: .
J: TRBJ2-1
CDR3: CASSPPTSGRAFNEQFF
DNA: TGTGCCAGCTCACCACCTACTAGCGGGAGGGCCTTTAATGAGCAGTTCTTC

V: TRBV2
D: .
size: .
J: TRBJ2-2
CDR3: CASSGGLPGLFF
DNA: TGTGCCAGCAGTGGGGGACTTCCTGGGCTGTTTTTT

V: TRBV5-1
D: .
size: .
J: TRBJ1-5
CDR3: CASSTGTGNQPQHF
DNA: TGCGCCAGCAGCACCGGGACGGGTAATCAGCCCCAGCATTTT

V: TRBV10-2
D: .
size: .
J: TRBJ1-5
CDR3: CASSEISNQPQHF
DNA: TGCGCCAGCAGTGAAATTAGCAATCAGCCCCAGCATTTT

V: TRBV7-8
D: .
size: .
J: TRBJ2-7
CDR3: CASSLSGGPIPYEQYF
DNA: TGTGCCAGCAGCTTATCCGGAGGGCCGATACCCTACGAGCAGTACTTC